A selection of T cell receptor beta chains follows, all from one sample in a study of blood T cell repertoires in COVID-19. The assay was immunoSEQ multiplex PCR, and TCRdb's table has in-frame clones only and misses some. The data hold 210,000 or so clones, with about 82% observed a single time. Material: peripheral blood. The receptors were sampled from a man aged 45-65 years with COVID-19, enrolled during active disease. CDR3s include the opening cysteine and the closing phenylalanine or tryptophan. A D gene is named only where the DNA matches it firmly. The size of a clone is reported for some rows only, either as once, few or many, or as a class for expanded clones.

V	J	size	D	CDR3	DNA
TRBV11-2	TRBJ2-2	.	TRBD1	CASRTTGGTGELFF	TGTGCCAGCAGGACTACAGGGGGCACCGGGGAGCTGTTTTTT
TRBV13	TRBJ2-1	.	TRBD1	CASSLAGTGGPYNEQFF	TGTGCCAGCAGCTTAGCTGGGACAGGGGGCCCCTACAATGAGCAGTTCTTC
TRBV5-1	TRBJ2-3	.	TRBD2	CASSPGVAGNTDTQYF	TGCGCCAGCAGCCCCGGGGTAGCGGGGAACACAGATACGCAGTATTTT
TRBV7-2	TRBJ1-1	.	.	CASSLTQGEAFF	TGTGCCAGCAGCTTAACCCAGGGTGAAGCTTTCTTT
TRBV27	TRBJ1-3	.	TRBD1	CASSLQGGPGNTIYF	TGTGCCAGCAGTTTACAGGGGGGACCTGGAAACACCATATATTTT
TRBV11-1	TRBJ2-3	.	TRBD1	CASSLTQGADTQYF	TGTGCCAGCAGCTTAACCCAGGGGGCGGATACGCAGTATTTT
TRBV6-5	TRBJ1-1	few	TRBD1	CASSYTDRGTEAFF	TGTGCCAGCAGTTACACGGACAGGGGCACTGAAGCTTTCTTT
TRBV7-8	TRBJ1-3	.	TRBD1	CASSYYRGLSGNTIYF	TGTGCCAGCAGCTACTACAGGGGGCTGTCTGGAAACACCATATATTTT
TRBV2	TRBJ2-2	.	TRBD1	CASSQADRVTGELFF	TGTGCCAGCAGCCAAGCGGACAGGGTGACCGGGGAGCTGTTTTTT
TRBV28	TRBJ2-5	.	.	CASYHLRGGAFQTQYF	TGTGCCAGCTACCATCTTCGAGGGGGGGCTTTTCAGACCCAGTACTTC
TRBV4-1	TRBJ2-5	.	TRBD2	CASSPSGGLAGAQYQETQYF	TGCGCCAGCAGCCCAAGTGGGGGTCTAGCGGGGGCCCAGTACCAAGAGACCCAGTACTTC
TRBV5-8	TRBJ1-2	.	.	CASSLASTASNYGYTF	TGTGCCAGCAGCTTGGCCTCGACAGCTTCTAACTATGGCTACACCTTC
TRBV5-4	TRBJ2-5	.	TRBD2	CASSLGGGQETQYF	TGTGCCAGCAGCTTGGGCGGGGGGCAAGAGACCCAGTACTTC
TRBV7-9	TRBJ2-5	.	TRBD1	CASSGNRGHWETQYF	TGTGCCAGCAGCGGCAACAGGGGGCATTGGGAGACCCAGTACTTC
TRBV3-1/TRBV3-2	TRBJ1-5	.	TRBD1	CASSPGQHSNQPQHF	TGTGCCAGCAGCCCGGGACAGCATAGCAATCAGCCCCAGCATTTT
TRBV6-5	TRBJ2-7	.	TRBD1	CASMPRDRGLYEQYF	TGTGCCAGCATGCCCAGGGACAGGGGGCTCTACGAGCAGTACTTC
TRBV5-1	TRBJ2-3	.	TRBD1	CASSLGGPGGDTQYF	TGCGCCAGCAGCTTGGGCGGACCAGGGGGAGATACGCAGTATTTT
TRBV4-1	TRBJ2-7	.	TRBD2	CASSPGTSGGAYEQYF	TGCGCCAGCAGCCCTGGGACTAGCGGGGGGGCCTACGAGCAGTACTTC
TRBV5-6	TRBJ2-7	.	TRBD1	CASGRGQGATYEQYF	TGTGCCAGCGGCCGCGGACAGGGGGCAACTTACGAGCAGTACTTC
TRBV7-3	TRBJ2-2	.	TRBD1	CASSLGTGGGTGELFF	TGTGCCAGCAGCTTGGGGACAGGGGGCGGCACCGGGGAGCTGTTTTTT
TRBV7-8	TRBJ1-5	.	.	CASSLADSVHQPQHF	TGTGCCAGCAGCTTAGCCGACAGTGTTCATCAGCCCCAGCATTTT
TRBV5-1	TRBJ2-2	.	.	CASSLGQNTGELFF	TGCGCCAGCAGCTTGGGACAAAACACCGGGGAGCTGTTTTTT
TRBV7-3	TRBJ2-1	.	TRBD2	CASSLTGLAGNEQFF	TGTGCCAGCAGCCTAACTGGACTAGCCGGTAATGAGCAGTTCTTC
TRBV5-4	TRBJ1-6	.	.	CASSLVGVNSPLHF	TGTGCCAGCAGCTTGGTTGGAGTAAATTCACCCCTCCACTTT
TRBV30	TRBJ1-1	.	.	CAWGLNLDTEAFF	TGTGCCTGGGGCCTAAATCTGGACACTGAAGCTTTCTTT
TRBV30	TRBJ2-7	.	.	CAWDGRPSSYEQYF	TGTGCCTGGGACGGGAGACCAAGCTCCTACGAGCAGTACTTC
TRBV5-8	TRBJ1-1	.	.	CASTSWGGEAFF	TGTGCCAGCACCTCGTGGGGGGGTGAAGCTTTCTTT
TRBV5-4	TRBJ1-6	.	.	CASSEARVSLNNSPLHF	TGTGCCAGCAGCGAGGCCAGGGTCTCCCTGAATAATTCACCCCTCCACTTT
TRBV2	TRBJ1-3	.	.	CASRQLASGNTIYF	TGTGCCAGCAGACAACTAGCATCTGGAAACACCATATATTTT
TRBV12-3/TRBV12-4	TRBJ1-5	many	.	CASRQGYQPQHF	TGTGCCAGCAGGCAGGGTTACCAGCCCCAGCATTTT
TRBV19	TRBJ1-5	.	.	CASSIFPLQPQHF	TGTGCCAGTAGTATTTTTCCCCTTCAGCCCCAGCATTTT
TRBV7-9	TRBJ2-2	few	.	CASSVRGPGELFF	TGTGCCAGCAGCGTCAGGGGCCCCGGGGAGCTGTTTTTT
TRBV9	TRBJ2-2	.	.	CASSASSEGLAGELFF	TGTGCCAGCAGCGCCTCTAGCGAGGGTTTGGCCGGGGAGCTGTTTTTT
TRBV4-3	TRBJ2-1	.	.	CASSQGRVGPYNEQFF	TGCGCCAGCAGCCAAGGGAGGGTTGGGCCTTACAATGAGCAGTTCTTC
TRBV5-1	TRBJ1-6	many	.	CASSLAGRNSPLHF	TGCGCCAGCAGCTTGGCAGGGCGTAATTCACCCCTCCACTTT
TRBV6-5	TRBJ2-5	.	.	CASSYSLATSSGTQYF	TGTGCCAGCAGTTACTCACTTGCGACCTCCTCGGGGACCCAGTACTTC
TRBV19	TRBJ2-5	.	TRBD2	CASSMISGVGKTQYF	TGTGCCAGTAGTATGATTAGCGGGGTGGGGAAGACCCAGTACTTC
TRBV28	TRBJ2-7	once	.	CASRKRGRYEQYF	TGTGCCAGCAGAAAACGGGGAAGGTACGAGCAGTACTTC
TRBV18	TRBJ2-5	.	.	CASSPQTVKETQYF	TGTGCCAGCTCACCCCAGACAGTAAAAGAGACCCAGTACTTC
TRBV5-1	TRBJ1-2	.	.	CASSLESGLGYTF	TGCGCCAGCAGCTTGGAATCAGGGCTTGGCTACACCTTC
TRBV6-5	TRBJ1-5	.	TRBD1	CASSNWGQGNQPQHF	TGTGCCAGCAGTAACTGGGGACAGGGAAACCAGCCCCAGCATTTT
TRBV12-5	TRBJ1-5	.	TRBD1	CASGPEQGAFPQHF	TGTGCTAGTGGTCCGGAACAGGGGGCTTTTCCCCAGCATTTT
TRBV5-4	TRBJ2-3	few	TRBD1	CASSHTGTGRTTDTQYF	TGTGCCAGCAGCCACACAGGGACAGGGCGGACCACAGATACGCAGTATTTT
TRBV2	TRBJ2-7	.	.	CASSTTGIHEQYF	TGTGCCAGTTCTACTACAGGGATCCACGAGCAGTACTTC
TRBV6-5	TRBJ1-2	.	TRBD1	CASSLGTGLYGYTF	TGTGCCAGCAGTTTGGGGACAGGTCTTTATGGCTACACCTTC